This T cell receptor (beta chain) was identified in a study of blood T cell repertoires in COVID-19. About the study: Sites across the United States, Italy and Spain contributed samples from acute and convalescent COVID-19. The analysed material was cDNA or gDNA that came from T cells, B-cell-depleted T cells, or PBMCs.

The CDR3 spans 14 residues. Trimming shortened V by 2 bases and J by 9 bases, and 14 bases separated the two germline ends. CDR1 and CDR2 from the germline V gene are MNHEY and SMNVEV (reference sequence). As originally analysed: Amplification with reference gene primers provided the estimates of nucleated cell counts. Only in-frame clones appear in the TCRdb table, and some are missing; sequencing was by immunoSEQ multiplex PCR. That table furnishes V, J and clone size, whereas the DNA furnished D and trimming. In the table there are about 240,000 clones, around 85% of which are singletons. This clone occurred a few times.

Sequencing used peripheral blood. The rearrangement uses TRBV27 and TRBJ1-5; no reliable D call. This receptor was obtained from a woman aged 80 or over with acute or convalescent COVID-19. Here the CDR3 DNA reads TGTGCCAGCAGTTTAGGGCAGCCCCTCGGGCCCCAGCATTTT. Translating gives CASSLGQPLGPQHF.